Listed below are T cell receptor beta chains from one sample, sequenced in a study of blood T cell repertoires in COVID-19. Assay: immunoSEQ multiplex PCR; the TCRdb copy retains only in-frame clones and omits some. The sample contains approximately 21,000 clones, 73% of which appear only once. Material: peripheral blood. The receptors stem from a human donor in a cohort sampled during active or convalescent COVID-19. Each CDR3 is given with its conserved first and last residue. The order of the fields is CDR3 protein, V gene, D gene, J gene. D genes are given only for firm matches.

CASSHTGGRTEAFF,TRBV7-2,TRBD1,TRBJ1-1
CASSLGSYYGYTF,TRBV11-2,NA,TRBJ1-2
CASTTTGGLNYGYTF,TRBV23-1,TRBD1,TRBJ1-2
CASSLGAGAGDTQYF,TRBV11-2,TRBD2,TRBJ2-3
CASSLKGAFNQPQHF,TRBV28,NA,TRBJ1-5
CASSQEGSGGFKETQYF,TRBV3-1/TRBV3-2,NA,TRBJ2-5
CASSVVGLANTGELFF,TRBV9,NA,TRBJ2-2
CASSPPNSGTDTQYF,TRBV18,NA,TRBJ2-3
CAWGPQGNEQYF,TRBV30,NA,TRBJ2-7
CASSVQEQETQYF,TRBV12-3/TRBV12-4,NA,TRBJ2-5
CASGLVLGSAYGYTF,TRBV12-5,NA,TRBJ1-2
CASSLSGTDTQYF,TRBV5-6,NA,TRBJ2-3
CASSLVGGFYNEQFF,TRBV7-2,NA,TRBJ2-1
CASSPESGGLVRELFF,TRBV18,TRBD2,TRBJ2-2
CASSFPTGGTEAFF,TRBV11-1,TRBD1,TRBJ1-1
CASSLGGTGGEQYF,TRBV2,TRBD1,TRBJ2-7
CASGLGGSRETQYF,TRBV12-5,NA,TRBJ2-5
CSVARAEEAFF,TRBV29-1,NA,TRBJ1-1
CAWSRTDRSSQETQYF,TRBV11-1,TRBD1,TRBJ2-5
CASSLRGQPQHF,TRBV7-9,NA,TRBJ1-5
CASSGSRGGGGNEQFF,TRBV10-1,TRBD2,TRBJ2-1
CASTTGDTMNTEAFF,TRBV6-5,NA,TRBJ1-1
CASSLAGPYNSPLHF,TRBV7-2,NA,TRBJ1-6
CASVKELAGYNEQFF,TRBV2,TRBD2,TRBJ2-1
CASSPRGGGANEKLFF,TRBV18,NA,TRBJ1-4
CSVKGQAITEAFF,TRBV29-1,TRBD1,TRBJ1-1
CASSPPWPGDNQPQHF,TRBV18,NA,TRBJ1-5
CASSSTATNEKLFF,TRBV5-1,NA,TRBJ1-4
CASSQAARGPRGAFF,TRBV14,TRBD1,TRBJ1-1
CASSKGTAYEQYF,TRBV21-1,NA,TRBJ2-7
CASSLLGPEQYF,TRBV7-9,NA,TRBJ2-7
CASRGTGAGNTIYF,TRBV6-5,TRBD1,TRBJ1-3
CASSMGTSELLKQFF,TRBV19,TRBD2,TRBJ2-1
CASSMVRGQGHQPQHF,TRBV19,TRBD1,TRBJ1-5
CASSLTGYSNQPQHF,TRBV6-5,NA,TRBJ1-5
CASSSRLASPTDTQYF,TRBV7-2,TRBD2,TRBJ2-3
CASSLTGVNTEAFF,TRBV7-9,NA,TRBJ1-1
CASSLVGATWQYF,TRBV7-9,NA,TRBJ2-7
CASSPALGLGPYGYTF,TRBV7-9,NA,TRBJ1-2
CASSVSSGDRGSPLHF,TRBV9,TRBD1,TRBJ1-6
CSVFSGTGYGYTF,TRBV29-1,TRBD1,TRBJ1-2
CASTPQAPPSGNTIYF,TRBV28,NA,TRBJ1-3
CASSPTLTSGSLYTGELFF,TRBV5-1,TRBD2,TRBJ2-2